This note documents a single T cell receptor beta chain sequence. Its antigen is unknown. Base qualities are missing; no much larger clone stands one base away. From a lookup of the germline V gene (reference sequence), CDR1 and CDR2 are GTSNPN and SVGIG. From its cysteine to its phenylalanine, the CDR3 spans 16 amino acids. The sequence is cut down to CDR3 DNA, 48 bases in frame from base 1. V and J are truncated by 2 bases and 0 bases respectively, leaving an intervening sequence of 16 bases. The library was made by the immunoSEQ multiplex PCR assay. RNA was extracted from all samples and reverse transcribed into cDNA, which served as template for TCR sequencing. SuperScript III was used to make first-strand cDNA, primed with a 2:1 mix of oligo-dT and random hexamers. A synthetic immune receptor repertoire was used to gauge amplification bias, and whatever bias remained was removed computationally. In the source study's methods: Raw reads were preprocessed to remove errors, and CDR3 was defined by IMGT conventions from the conserved cysteine to phenylalanine. Clonality was calculated as 1 minus Shannon entropy normalized by log2 of the number of productive unique TCRs. CD4 or CD8 identity of scalp clones was inferred by cross-referencing scalp TCRbeta sequences with sorted blood CD4 and CD8 repertoires. TCRdb took over this immuneACCESS table, retaining in-frame rearrangements with V and J assigned. Such tables are incomplete; in checked studies, under half of the missing clones stem from an unresolved V gene, and the remainder is unexplained. That table furnishes V, J and clone size, whereas the DNA furnished D and trimming. The sample contains about 250,000 clones, approximately 61% of them found a single time. The biggest ten clones account for around 1.2% of the sample.

The data stem from a study of CD8+ T cells in alopecia areata (dated by TCRdb to the late 2010s). About the investigation overall: The treated patients took part in an open-label pilot trial in which moderate-to-severe alopecia areata was treated with oral tofacitinib at 5 to 10 mg twice daily. The RNA source kit depended on sample type: the PAXgene miRNA kit for fixed scalp, the miRNeasy kit for PBMCs, and the RNeasy kit for mouse skin. High-throughput TCRbeta sequencing was used to examine T cell clonal expansion in alopecia areata in both the C3H/HeJ mouse model and human patients. Scalp tissue and sorted CD4+ and CD8+ peripheral blood T cells from patchy and totalis/universalis alopecia areata patients and from healthy controls were covered by human TCRbeta sequencing. Amplification of TCRbeta CDR3 regions was done by immunoSEQ multiplex PCR using 35 Vbeta forward primers and 13 Jbeta reverse primers. Biopsies were taken from tofacitinib-treated patients at baseline and at 4 and 24 weeks of treatment, and a later scalp biopsy was taken in several of the tofacitinib-treated patients. Patients stayed on tofacitinib for 6 to 18 months and then had 6 months of follow-up off drug so that delayed response and recurrence could be assessed. Scalp clonality was compared across normal scalp (n=4), patchy alopecia areata scalp (n=8), and alopecia totalis/universalis scalp (n=8).

Study-level results and caveats: Compared with mice, TCR sequences shared between patients were less clear, possibly partly because of HLA diversity across the patient population. Lesional scalp, especially in alopecia totalis/universalis, showed higher clonality and more expanded CD8+ clones than normal scalp, suggesting antigenic drive. Resident alphabeta T cells in normal human skin are also sequenced, complicating scalp TCR repertoire analysis, unlike mouse skin dominated by gammadelta T cells.

The time point label, as the study defines it: baseline before oral tofacitinib. Lesional scalp punch biopsies and peripheral blood were obtained from alopecia areata patients. PBMCs were isolated by density centrifugation and stained for CD3, CD4 and CD8, and CD4+ and CD8+ T cells were sorted on a FACSAria. The sample was CD4+ T cells sorted from blood, taken at week 0. The V gene is TRBV30 and the J gene is TRBJ1-1; there is no confident call for the D gene. This TCR was sampled from a human donor with alopecia areata. The DNA is TGTGCCTGGAGTCCCCCGTTTGGTGGGGTGAACACTGAAGCTTTCTTT. It codes for CAWSPPFGGVNTEAFF.